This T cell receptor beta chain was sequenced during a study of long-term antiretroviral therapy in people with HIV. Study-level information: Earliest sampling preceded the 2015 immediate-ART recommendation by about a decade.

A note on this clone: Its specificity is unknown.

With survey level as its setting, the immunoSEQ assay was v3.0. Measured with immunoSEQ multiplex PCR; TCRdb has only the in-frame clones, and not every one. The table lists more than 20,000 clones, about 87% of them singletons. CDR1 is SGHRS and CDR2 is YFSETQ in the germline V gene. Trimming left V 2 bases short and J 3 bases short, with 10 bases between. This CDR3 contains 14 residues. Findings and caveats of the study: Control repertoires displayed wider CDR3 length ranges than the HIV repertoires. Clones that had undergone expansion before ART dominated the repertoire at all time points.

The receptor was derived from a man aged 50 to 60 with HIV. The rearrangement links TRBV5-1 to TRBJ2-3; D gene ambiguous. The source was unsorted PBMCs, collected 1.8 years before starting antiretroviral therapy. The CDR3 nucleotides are TGCGCCAGCAGCTTCGGCTCCCCGACAGATACGCAGTATTTT. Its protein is CASSFGSPTDTQYF.